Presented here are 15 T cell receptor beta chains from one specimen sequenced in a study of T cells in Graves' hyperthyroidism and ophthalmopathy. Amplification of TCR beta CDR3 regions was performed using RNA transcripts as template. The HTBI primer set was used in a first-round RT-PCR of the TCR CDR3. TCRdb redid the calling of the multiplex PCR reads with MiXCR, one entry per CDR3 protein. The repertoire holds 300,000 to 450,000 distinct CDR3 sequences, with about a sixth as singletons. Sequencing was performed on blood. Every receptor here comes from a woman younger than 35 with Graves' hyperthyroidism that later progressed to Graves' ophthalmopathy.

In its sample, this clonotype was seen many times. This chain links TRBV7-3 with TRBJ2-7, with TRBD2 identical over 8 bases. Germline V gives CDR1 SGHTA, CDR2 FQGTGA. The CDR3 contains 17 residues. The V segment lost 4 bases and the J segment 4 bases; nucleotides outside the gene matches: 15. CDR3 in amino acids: CASSSFNLREGQYEQYF. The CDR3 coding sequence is TGTGCCAGCAGCTCCTTCAACCTCCGGGAGGGCCAATACGAGCAGTACTTC.

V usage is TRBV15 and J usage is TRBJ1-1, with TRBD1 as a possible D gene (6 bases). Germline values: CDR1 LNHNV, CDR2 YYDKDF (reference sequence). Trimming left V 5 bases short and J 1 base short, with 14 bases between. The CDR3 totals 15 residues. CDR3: CATSSPQGTNTEAFF. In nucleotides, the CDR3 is TGTGCCACCAGCTCTCCCCAGGGGACGAACACTGAAGCTTTCTTT.

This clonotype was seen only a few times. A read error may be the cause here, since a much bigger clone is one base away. The CDR3 is CASSLAVDEQFF. In nucleotides, the CDR3 is TGTGCCAGCAGCTTAGCAGTAGATGAGCAGTTCTTC. The chain is built from TRBV7-9 and TRBJ2-1, with D unclear. Germline CDR1 reads SEHNR; CDR2 reads FQNEAQ (reference sequence). There are 12 residues in the CDR3. With 0 bases removed from V and 8 bases from J, the gap between germline ends came to 5 bases.

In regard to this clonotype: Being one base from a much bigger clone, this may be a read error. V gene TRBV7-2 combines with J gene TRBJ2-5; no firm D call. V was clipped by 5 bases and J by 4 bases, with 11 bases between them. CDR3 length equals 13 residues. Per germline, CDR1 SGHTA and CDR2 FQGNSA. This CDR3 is CASSLGHRETQYF. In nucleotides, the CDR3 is TGTGCCAGCAGCCTAGGTCATAGAGAGACCCAGTACTTC.

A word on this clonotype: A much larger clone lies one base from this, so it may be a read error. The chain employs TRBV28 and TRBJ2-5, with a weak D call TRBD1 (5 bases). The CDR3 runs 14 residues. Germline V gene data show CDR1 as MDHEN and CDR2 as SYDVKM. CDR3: CAGSPAQGWETQYF. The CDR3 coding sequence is TGTGCCGGCAGTCCGGCTCAGGGCTGGGAGACCCAGTACTTC.

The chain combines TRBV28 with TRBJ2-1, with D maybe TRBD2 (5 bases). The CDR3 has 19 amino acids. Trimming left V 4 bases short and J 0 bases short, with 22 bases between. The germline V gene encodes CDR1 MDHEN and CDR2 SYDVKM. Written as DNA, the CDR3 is TGTGCCAGCAGTTACGGGGTGCGGCGGGTGGGGAGCTCCTACAATGAGCAGTTCTTC. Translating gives CASSYGVRRVGSSYNEQFF.

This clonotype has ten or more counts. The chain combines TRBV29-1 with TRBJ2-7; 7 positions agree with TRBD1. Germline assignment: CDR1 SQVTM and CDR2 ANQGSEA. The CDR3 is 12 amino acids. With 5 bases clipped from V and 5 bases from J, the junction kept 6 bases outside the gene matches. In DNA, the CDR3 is TGCAGCGTTAAGCAGGGACAGAACGAGCAGTACTTC. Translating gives CSVKQGQNEQYF.

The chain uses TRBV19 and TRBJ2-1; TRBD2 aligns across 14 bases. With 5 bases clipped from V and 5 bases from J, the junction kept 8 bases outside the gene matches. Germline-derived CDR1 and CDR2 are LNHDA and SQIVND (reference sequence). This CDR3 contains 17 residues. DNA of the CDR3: TGTGCCAGTAGTTGGACTAGCGGGAGGCCCCGTGACAATGAGCAGTTCTTC. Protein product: CASSWTSGRPRDNEQFF. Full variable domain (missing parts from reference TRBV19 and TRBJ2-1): DGGITQSPKYLFRKEGQNVTLSCEQNLNHDAMYWYRQDPGQGLRLIYYSQIVNDFQKGDIAEGYSVSREKKESFPLTVTSAQKNPTAFYLCASSWTSGRPRDNEQFFGPGTRLTVL.

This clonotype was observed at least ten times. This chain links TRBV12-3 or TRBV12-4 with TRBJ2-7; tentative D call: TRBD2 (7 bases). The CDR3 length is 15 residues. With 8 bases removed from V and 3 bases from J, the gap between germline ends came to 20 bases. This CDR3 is CASRLGEGGGYEQYF. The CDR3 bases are TGTGCCAGCCGGCTCGGTGAGGGAGGGGGCTACGAGCAGTACTTC.

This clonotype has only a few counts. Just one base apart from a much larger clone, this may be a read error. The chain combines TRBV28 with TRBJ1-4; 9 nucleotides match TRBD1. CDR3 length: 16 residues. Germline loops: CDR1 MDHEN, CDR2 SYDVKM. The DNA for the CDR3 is TGTGCCAGCAGTCTGCCCCGGGACAGGGAGAATGAAGAACTGTTTTTT. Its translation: CASSLPRDRENEELFF.

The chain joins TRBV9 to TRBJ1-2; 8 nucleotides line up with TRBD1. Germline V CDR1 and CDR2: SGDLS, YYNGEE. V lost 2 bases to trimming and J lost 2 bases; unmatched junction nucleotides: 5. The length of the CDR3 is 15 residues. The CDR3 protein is CASSVRTGLNYGYTF. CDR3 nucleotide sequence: TGTGCCAGCAGCGTTCGGACAGGGCTGAACTATGGCTACACCTTC.

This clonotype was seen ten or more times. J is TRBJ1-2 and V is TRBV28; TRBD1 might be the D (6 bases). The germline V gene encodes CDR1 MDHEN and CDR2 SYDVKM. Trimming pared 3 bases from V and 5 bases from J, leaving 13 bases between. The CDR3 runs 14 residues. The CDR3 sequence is CASSFGGAGYGYTF. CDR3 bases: TGTGCCAGCAGTTTCGGGGGCGCGGGTTATGGCTACACCTTC.

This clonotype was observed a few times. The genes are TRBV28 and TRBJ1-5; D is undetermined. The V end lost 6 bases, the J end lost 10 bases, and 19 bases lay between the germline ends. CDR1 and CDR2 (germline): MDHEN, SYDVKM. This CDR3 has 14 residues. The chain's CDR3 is CASSQTGSLQPQHF. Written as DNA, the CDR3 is TGTGCCAGCAGCCAGACCGGTTCACTCCAACCCCAGCATTTT.

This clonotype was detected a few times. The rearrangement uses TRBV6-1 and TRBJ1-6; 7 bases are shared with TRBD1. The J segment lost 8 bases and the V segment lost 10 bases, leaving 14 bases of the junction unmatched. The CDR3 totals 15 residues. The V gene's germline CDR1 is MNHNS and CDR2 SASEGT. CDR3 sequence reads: CATAGTALWDSPLHF. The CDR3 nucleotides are TGTGCCACCGCTGGGACAGCGCTTTGGGATTCACCCCTCCACTTT.

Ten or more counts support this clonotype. For the CDR3, the DNA is TGTGCCAGCAGTAGTCAGGAGGGCACCTACGAGCAGTACTTC. Its protein is CASSSQEGTYEQYF. The gene calls are TRBV12-3 or TRBV12-4 and TRBJ2-7; D is possibly TRBD2 (6 bases). V lost 5 bases and J 2 bases, leaving 13 bases between the germline ends. The CDR3 consists of 14 residues.